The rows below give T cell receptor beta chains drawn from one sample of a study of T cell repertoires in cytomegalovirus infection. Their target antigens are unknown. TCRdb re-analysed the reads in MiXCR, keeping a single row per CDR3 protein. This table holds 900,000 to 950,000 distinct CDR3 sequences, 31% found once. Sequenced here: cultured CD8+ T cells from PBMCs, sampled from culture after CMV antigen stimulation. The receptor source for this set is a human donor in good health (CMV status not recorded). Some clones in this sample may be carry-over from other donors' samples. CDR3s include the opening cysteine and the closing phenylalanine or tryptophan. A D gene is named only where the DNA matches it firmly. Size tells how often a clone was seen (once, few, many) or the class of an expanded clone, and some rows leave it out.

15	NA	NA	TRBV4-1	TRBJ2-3	CASSQVAISTDTQYF	TGCGCCAGCAGCCAAGTGGCAATCAGCACAGATACGCAGTATTTT
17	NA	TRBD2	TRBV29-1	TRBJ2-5	CSVEGTSGGGYQETQYF	TGCAGCGTTGAGGGGACTAGCGGGGGGGGGTACCAAGAGACCCAGTACTTC
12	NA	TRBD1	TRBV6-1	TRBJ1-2	CATGQGGYGYTF	TGTGCCACCGGACAGGGAGGCTATGGCTACACCTTC
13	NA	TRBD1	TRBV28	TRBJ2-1	CASSMTGENEQFF	TGTGCCAGCAGTATGACAGGGGAAAATGAGCAGTTCTTC
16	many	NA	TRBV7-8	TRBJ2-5	CASSRTRDTYQETQYF	TGTGCCAGCAGCCGAACCCGGGACACGTACCAAGAGACCCAGTACTTC
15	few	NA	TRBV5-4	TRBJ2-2	CASSHSLRDTGELFF	TGTGCCAGCAGCCACAGCTTACGGGACACCGGGGAGCTGTTTTTT
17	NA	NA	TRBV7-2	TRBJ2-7	CASSLVAGSSISYEQHF	TGTGCCAGCAGCTTAGTGGCGGGGAGCTCAATCTCCTACGAGCAGCACTTC
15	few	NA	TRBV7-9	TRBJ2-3	CASSLLLPSTDTQYF	TGTGCCAGCAGCCTACTGTTACCCAGCACAGATACGCAGTATTTT
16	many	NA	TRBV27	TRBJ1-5	CASSLSSGMYNQPQHF	TGTGCCAGCAGTTTATCGTCAGGGATGTACAATCAGCCCCAGCATTTT
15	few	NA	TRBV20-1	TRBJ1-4	CSARDRGAEREKLFF	TGCAGTGCTAGAGATCGTGGGGCGGAGAGGGAAAAACTGTTTTTT